The 14 T cell receptor beta chains reported below all come from one sample, sequenced in a study of Ad26.COV2.S vaccination and SARS-CoV-2 variants. Treatment reported: 15 to 20 received Ad26.COV2.S at low or high dose, single or two shots; roughly five received placebo; per-sample allocation not given. On day 63 after the first injection, vaccine and placebo recipients gave samples. Assay: immunoSEQ multiplex PCR; the TCRdb copy retains only in-frame clones and omits some. The table lists over 450,000 clones, roughly nine tenths of them singletons. Sequencing was performed on peripheral blood, taken in a trial of Ad26.COV2.S vaccine versus placebo. These receptors originate from a person between 18 and 65 years old who received the Ad26.COV2.S COVID-19 vaccine or a placebo.

Only one count was recorded for this clone. V and J are TRBV12-5 and TRBJ2-5; 10 bases are shared with TRBD1. The ends lost 0 bases at V and 2 bases at J; junction bases unmatched: 3. The germline V gene has CDR1 LGHNT and CDR2 FRNRAP. CDR3 length: 16 residues. The CDR3 DNA reads TGTGCTAGTGGTTTGGTCGGGACAGGGGATCAAGAGACCCAGTACTTC. Translating it yields CASGLVGTGDQETQYF. Complete variable domain (other parts from reference TRBV12-5 and TRBJ2-5): DARVTQTPRHKVTEMGQEVTMRCQPILGHNTVFWYRQTMMQGLELLAYFRNRAPLDDSGMPKDRFSAEMPDATLATLKIQPSEPRDSAVYFCASGLVGTGDQETQYFGPGTRLLVL.

The CDR3 region has the DNA TGTGCCAGCAGCCGCAGAAATGAGCTAGCGGGGCCGTACAATGAGCAGTTCTTC. As protein: CASSRRNELAGPYNEQFF. The rearrangement uses TRBV11-2 and TRBJ2-1; 9 bases map to TRBD2. CDR3 length: 18 amino acids. The trim removed 5 bases at V and 4 bases at J, leaving 15 bases unmatched. Germline-derived CDR1 and CDR2 are SGHAT and FQNNGV.

CDR3 DNA: TGTGCCATCGGGGACCGGGATAGAAACACCATATATTTT. This sequence encodes CAIGDRDRNTIYF. The J gene is TRBJ1-3, the V gene TRBV6-5; tentatively, D is TRBD1 (5 bases). The length of the CDR3 is 13 residues. The ends were cut back, 10 bases at V and 5 bases at J, with 15 bases in the middle. The germline CDR1 and CDR2 sequences are MNHEY and SVGAGI.

J is TRBJ2-1 and V is TRBV7-3; 8 nucleotides match TRBD1. CDR1 is SGHTA, CDR2 FQGTGA, per germline. This CDR3 has 13 amino acids. The V and J ends lost 2 bases and 13 bases, in that order; junction bases with no gene match: 7. The CDR3 spells CASSLADRGYQFF. As DNA, the CDR3 is TGTGCCAGCAGCTTAGCCGACAGGGGCTACCAGTTCTTC.

The J gene is TRBJ2-1, the V gene TRBV4-1; D may be TRBD1 (5 bases). Trimming pared 0 bases from V and 1 base from J, leaving 13 bases between. The CDR3 runs 17 residues. Germline CDR1 and CDR2: MGHRA and YSYEKL. This chain's CDR3 is CASSQDLARESYNEQFF. The CDR3 nucleotides read TGCGCCAGCAGCCAAGATTTGGCCAGGGAATCCTACAATGAGCAGTTCTTC.

Of note for this clone: The sample holds other DNA sequences that translate to the same CDR3. The chain uses TRBV5-1 and TRBJ2-2, with no clear D. CDR1 and CDR2 from the germline V gene are SGHRS and YFSETQ. The CDR3 totals 12 residues. The germline V and J ends were trimmed by 4 bases and 2 bases, with 3 bases remaining between them. The CDR3 nucleotides are TGCGCCAGCAGCCCAAACACCGGGGAGCTGTTTTTT. It encodes CASSPNTGELFF.

The rearrangement links TRBV6-5 to TRBJ1-1, with 9 bases fitting TRBD1. Looked up from germline, CDR1 is MNHEY and CDR2 is SVGAGI. The CDR3 spans 15 residues. V dropped 7 bases and J dropped 0; count of bases not matched to a gene: 6. The CDR3, as DNA: TGTGCCAGCACCCTGACAGGGGGTATGAACACTGAAGCTTTCTTT. Residues: CASTLTGGMNTEAFF.

This clone was seen once. Other nucleotide sequences from this sample produce the same CDR3. J is TRBJ2-1 and V is TRBV19, with D perhaps matching TRBD2 (5 bases). CDR1 LNHDA and CDR2 SQIVND come from the germline V gene (reference sequence). The ends were cut back, 3 bases at V and 3 bases at J, with 6 bases in the middle. The CDR3 runs 13 residues. The CDR3 DNA follows: TGTGCCAGTAGTATTGGAGGCTACAATGAGCAGTTCTTC. As protein: CASSIGGYNEQFF.

V usage is TRBV6-6 and J usage is TRBJ2-7, with D maybe TRBD2 (5 bases). Trimming cost V 4 bases and J 3 bases, with 13 bases left between them. Germline V gene sequence: CDR1 MNHNY, CDR2 SVGAGI (reference sequence). The CDR3 totals 14 residues. Written as DNA, the CDR3 is TGTGCCAGCAGTTCCCCGGACTCAGACTACGAGCAGTACTTC. Translation: CASSSPDSDYEQYF.

The rearrangement uses TRBV27 and TRBJ1-2; D is possibly TRBD1 (6 bases). Trimming shortened V by 8 bases and J by 6 bases, and 10 bases separated the two germline ends. CDR1 is MNHEY and CDR2 is SMNVEV in the germline V gene (reference sequence). The CDR3 totals 11 residues. The CDR3 DNA reads TGTGCCAGCTGGACAGACCATGGCTACACCTTC. It yields the protein CASWTDHGYTF.

The V call is TRBV11-3, the J call TRBJ2-1; 9 bases fit TRBD1. The germline gives CDR1 SGHNT, CDR2 YENEEA. The trim removed 5 bases at V and 4 bases at J, leaving 6 bases unmatched. The CDR3 runs to 15 residues. The CDR3 reads CASSPAGTGYNEQFF. DNA of the CDR3: TGTGCCAGCAGCCCCGCCGGGACAGGGTACAATGAGCAGTTCTTC.

The chain has TRBV6-5 and TRBJ1-1; D call uncertain. This CDR3 contains 14 residues. Germline CDR1 is MNHEY and CDR2 is SVGAGI. The V end lost 2 bases, the J end lost 10 bases, and 17 bases lay between the germline ends. CDR3 in DNA: TGTGCCAGCAGTTACCGACCGATAGGTCCGCTAGCTTTCTTT. Amino acids: CASSYRPIGPLAFF.

V usage is TRBV7-2 and J usage is TRBJ2-7; D unresolved. CDR3 length: 15 residues. CDR1 and CDR2 from the germline V gene are SGHTA and FQGNSA. V gave up 2 bases and J gave up 0 bases, with 11 bases separating them. For the CDR3, the DNA is TGTGCCAGCAGCTTATGGTGGGGTCCCTCCTACGAGCAGTACTTC. It yields the protein CASSLWWGPSYEQYF.

The chain combines TRBV28 with TRBJ1-3, with a weak D call TRBD1 (6 bases). The CDR3 contains 15 residues. In germline, CDR1 is MDHEN, CDR2 SYDVKM. V was shortened by 6 bases and J by 4 bases, with 16 bases between the two germline ends. DNA of the CDR3: TGTGCCAGCAGCCTAGCTACAGGGACCGGAAACACCATATATTTT. It encodes CASSLATGTGNTIYF. The variable domain in full, completed from reference TRBV28 and TRBJ1-3, reads DVKVTQSSRYLVKRTGEKVFLECVQDMDHENMFWYRQDPGLGLRLIYFSYDVKMKEKGDIPEGYSVSREKKERFSLILESASTNQTSMYLCASSLATGTGNTIYFGEGSWLTVV.